Each of the 7 T cell receptor beta chains below was sequenced from the same sample in a study of shared clonotypes between healthy human individuals. Repertoires were generated with immunoSEQ multiplex PCR, while TCRdb's copy carries only in-frame clones and drops some. The sample lists roughly 2 million clones; 95% were seen once. The sequenced sample was naive CD4+ T cells sorted from blood. Subset given: CD45RA+ positively selected. Every receptor here comes from a man aged 18 to 30 in good health.

The CDR3 region is CASSVAGGPPETQYF. The DNA of the CDR3 is TGTGCCAGCAGCGTAGCGGGGGGGCCTCCAGAGACCCAGTACTTC. This chain connects TRBV5-6 to TRBJ2-5; 11 bases match TRBD2. The CDR3 loop spans 15 amino acids. Germline V gene sequence: CDR1 SGHDT, CDR2 YYEEEE. The ends lost 4 bases at V and 4 bases at J; junction bases unmatched: 6.

CDR3 sequence: CASSLDRGTGTQYF. The CDR3 bases are TGTGCCAGCAGCTTAGATCGGGGTACGGGGACCCAGTACTTC. The chain combines TRBV11-3 with TRBJ2-5; possible D gene TRBD2, 5 bases. The germline CDR1 and CDR2 sequences are SGHNT and YENEEA. The CDR3 contains 14 residues. Trimming shortened V by 0 bases and J by 7 bases, and 12 bases separated the two germline ends.

V gene TRBV2 combines with J gene TRBJ2-2; perhaps TRBD1 as D (5 bases). This CDR3 spans 13 amino acids. CDR1 and CDR2 from the germline V gene are SNHLY and FYNNEI. Trimming took off 6 bases at V and 6 bases at J, with 11 bases between the two ends. CDR3 bases: TGTGCCAGCAGATCCCAGGGATCCGGGGAGCTGTTTTTT. Its protein is CASRSQGSGELFF. Complete variable domain (other parts from reference TRBV2 and TRBJ2-2): EPEVTQTPSHQVTQMGQEVILRCVPISNHLYFYWYRQILGQKVEFLVSFYNNEISEKSEIFDDQFSVERPDGSNFTLKIRSTKLEDSAMYFCASRSQGSGELFFGEGSRLTVL.

The sample holds one count of this clone. The chain links TRBV12-5 to TRBJ1-2; D is unresolved. This CDR3 contains 13 residues. Trimming cost V 5 bases and J 5 bases, with 12 bases left between them. CDR1 and CDR2 from the germline V gene are LGHNT and FRNRAP. CDR3 residues: CASGPEGLYGYTF. For the CDR3, the DNA is TGTGCTAGTGGTCCGGAAGGCCTATATGGCTACACCTTC.

This clone was detected once. The V and J genes are TRBV4-1 and TRBJ1-6, with 7 positions matching TRBD1. The length of the CDR3 is 15 residues. The ends lost 3 bases at V and 7 bases at J; junction bases unmatched: 6. Germline CDR1 and CDR2: MGHRA and YSYEKL. The CDR3 DNA is TGCGCCAGCAGCCATCAGGGGGGGAAAAATTCACCCCTCCACTTT. This gives the protein CASSHQGGKNSPLHF.

Written as DNA, the CDR3 is TGTGCCAGCAGCCAGGGACGCAGCACAGATACGCAGTATTTT. Amino acid sequence: CASSQGRSTDTQYF. The chain carries TRBV5-6 and TRBJ2-3; D might be TRBD1 or TRBD2, each matching 5 bases. Trimming shortened V by 4 bases and J by 0 bases, and 9 bases separated the two germline ends. Per germline, CDR1 SGHDT and CDR2 YYEEEE. This CDR3 is 14 amino acids long.

The chain recombines TRBV27 with TRBJ1-2; 7 bases agree with TRBD1. This CDR3 has 14 amino acids. Germline CDR1 reads MNHEY; CDR2 reads SMNVEV (reference sequence). Germline trimming cut 3 bases from V and 2 bases from J; bases unmatched to any gene: 3. Written as DNA, the CDR3 is TGTGCCAGCAGTTTCCTACAGGGGAACTATGGCTACACCTTC. This encodes CASSFLQGNYGYTF.